The present entry profiles one T cell receptor beta chain with its context. This specimen comes from a study of blood T cell repertoires in COVID-19. Study as a whole: Both acute and convalescent COVID-19 samples were obtained from the United States, Italy and Spain.

Original processing notes: Amplification of reference gene primers was used by the study to estimate nucleated cell counts. TCRdb keeps only in-frame clones here, not all; method: immunoSEQ multiplex PCR. V and J calls and clone size are those listed in that table; D and trimming were worked out from the DNA. This table holds 250,000 to 300,000 clones, roughly 90% found once. Germline CDR1 SGHRS, CDR2 YFSETQ. Between the trimmed V and J ends, which lost 4 bases and 5 bases, there was a span of 19 bases. The CDR3 totals 15 residues. The chain couples TRBV5-1 to TRBJ2-7, with a possible D match to TRBD1 (6 bases). This sequence was found in a woman between 45 and 65 years old who had recovered from COVID-19. Source material: peripheral blood. CDR3 bases: TGCGCCAGCAGCGCACGCAATCAGGGGCCCCACGAGCAGTACTTC. Protein: CASSARNQGPHEQYF.